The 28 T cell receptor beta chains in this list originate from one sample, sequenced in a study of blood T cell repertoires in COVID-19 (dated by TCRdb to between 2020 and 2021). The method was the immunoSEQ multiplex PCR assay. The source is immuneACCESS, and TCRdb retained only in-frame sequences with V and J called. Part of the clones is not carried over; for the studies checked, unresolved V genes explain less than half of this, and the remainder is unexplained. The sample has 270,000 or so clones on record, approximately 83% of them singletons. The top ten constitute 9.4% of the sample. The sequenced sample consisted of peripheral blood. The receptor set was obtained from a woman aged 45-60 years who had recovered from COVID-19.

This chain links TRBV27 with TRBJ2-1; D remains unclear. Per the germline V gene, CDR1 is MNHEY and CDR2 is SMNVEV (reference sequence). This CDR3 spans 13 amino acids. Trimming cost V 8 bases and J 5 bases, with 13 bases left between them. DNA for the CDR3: TGTGCCAGCCGCCGGATGGGCAACAATGAGCAGTTCTTC. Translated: CASRRMGNNEQFF.

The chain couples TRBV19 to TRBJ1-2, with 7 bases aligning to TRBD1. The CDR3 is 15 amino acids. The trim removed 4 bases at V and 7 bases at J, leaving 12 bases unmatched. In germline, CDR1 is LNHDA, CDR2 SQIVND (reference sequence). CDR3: CASSTHSTGDGGYTF. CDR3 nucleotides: TGTGCCAGTAGTACCCACTCAACAGGGGATGGTGGCTACACCTTC.

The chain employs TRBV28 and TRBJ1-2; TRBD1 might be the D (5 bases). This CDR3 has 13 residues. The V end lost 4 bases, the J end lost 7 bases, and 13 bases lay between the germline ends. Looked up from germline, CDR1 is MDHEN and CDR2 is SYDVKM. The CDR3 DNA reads TGTGCCAGCAGTTACGAAGGGGTTGCTGGCTACACCTTC. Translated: CASSYEGVAGYTF.

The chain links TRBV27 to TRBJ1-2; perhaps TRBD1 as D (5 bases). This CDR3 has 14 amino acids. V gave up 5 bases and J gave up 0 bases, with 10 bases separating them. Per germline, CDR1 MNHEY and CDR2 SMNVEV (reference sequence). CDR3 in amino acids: CASSPRQSNYGYTF. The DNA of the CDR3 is TGTGCCAGCAGTCCAAGACAGTCTAACTATGGCTACACCTTC.

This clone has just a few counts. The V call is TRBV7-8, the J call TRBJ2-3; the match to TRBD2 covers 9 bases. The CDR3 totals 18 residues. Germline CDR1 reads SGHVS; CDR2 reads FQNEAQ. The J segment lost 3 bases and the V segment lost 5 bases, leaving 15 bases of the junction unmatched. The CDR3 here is CASSTVGMAGGPTDTQYF. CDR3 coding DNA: TGTGCCAGCAGCACGGTCGGGATGGCGGGAGGGCCAACAGATACGCAGTATTTT.

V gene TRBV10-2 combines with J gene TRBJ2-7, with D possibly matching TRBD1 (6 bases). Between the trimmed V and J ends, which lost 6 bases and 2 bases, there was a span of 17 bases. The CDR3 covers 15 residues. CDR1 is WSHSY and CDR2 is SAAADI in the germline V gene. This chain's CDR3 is CASRETGTQPYEQYF. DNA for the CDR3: TGCGCCAGCAGGGAAACCGGGACACAACCCTACGAGCAGTACTTC.

DNA for the CDR3: TGTGCCAGCAGTTTAGTTGGGGGACAGGGCCGTCAGCCCCAGCATTTT. It encodes CASSLVGGQGRQPQHF. The rearrangement joins TRBV27 to TRBJ1-5; 9 nucleotides agree with TRBD1. This CDR3 has 16 residues. CDR1 is MNHEY, CDR2 SMNVEV, per germline (reference sequence). V was pared by 2 bases and J by 6 bases, with 8 bases of the junction left unmatched.

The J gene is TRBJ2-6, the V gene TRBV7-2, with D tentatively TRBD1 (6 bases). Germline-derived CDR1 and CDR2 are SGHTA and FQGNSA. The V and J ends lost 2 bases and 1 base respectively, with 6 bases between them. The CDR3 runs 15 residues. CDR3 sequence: CASSLTGSGANVLTF. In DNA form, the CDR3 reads TGTGCCAGCAGCTTAACAGGGTCTGGGGCCAACGTCCTGACTTTC.

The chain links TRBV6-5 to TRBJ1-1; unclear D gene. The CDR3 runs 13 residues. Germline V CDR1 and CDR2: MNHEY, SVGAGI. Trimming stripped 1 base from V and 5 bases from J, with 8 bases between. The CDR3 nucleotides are TGTGCCAGCAGTTACTTTGAGGGAACTGAAGCTTTCTTT. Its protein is CASSYFEGTEAFF.

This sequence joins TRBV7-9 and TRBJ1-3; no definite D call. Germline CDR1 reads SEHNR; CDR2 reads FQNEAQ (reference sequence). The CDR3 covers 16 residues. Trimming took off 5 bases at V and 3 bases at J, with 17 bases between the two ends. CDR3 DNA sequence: TGTGCCAGCAGCAGTACAGTAAATAGCGATGGAAACACCATATATTTT. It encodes CASSSTVNSDGNTIYF.

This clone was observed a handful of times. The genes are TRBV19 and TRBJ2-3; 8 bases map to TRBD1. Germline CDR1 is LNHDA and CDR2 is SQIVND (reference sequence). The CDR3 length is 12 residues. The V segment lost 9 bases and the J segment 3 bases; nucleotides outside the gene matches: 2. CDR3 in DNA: TGTGCCAGGACAGGGGCGACAGATACGCAGTATTTT. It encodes CARTGATDTQYF.

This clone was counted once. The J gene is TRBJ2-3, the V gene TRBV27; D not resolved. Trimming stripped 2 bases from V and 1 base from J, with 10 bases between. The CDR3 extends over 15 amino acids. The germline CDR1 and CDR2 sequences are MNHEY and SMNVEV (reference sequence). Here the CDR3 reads CASSLRGIGTDTQYF. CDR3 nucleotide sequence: TGTGCCAGCAGTTTAAGAGGAATAGGCACAGATACGCAGTATTTT.

The CDR3 DNA is TGTGCCAGCAGCTCACCGGACAGGGATGCGTATACGCAGTATTTT. Its protein product is CASSSPDRDAYTQYF. The chain joins TRBV7-6 to TRBJ2-3; 8 bases are a match to TRBD1. Germline-derived CDR1 and CDR2 are SGHVS and FNYEAQ. The CDR3 spans 15 residues. V lost 4 bases to trimming and J lost 7 bases; unmatched junction nucleotides: 10. The complete variable domain, with remaining parts taken from reference TRBV7-6 and TRBJ2-3, reads GAGVSQSPRYKVTKRGQDVALRCDPISGHVSLYWYRQALGQGPEFLTYFNYEAQQDKSGLPNDRFSAERPEGSISTLTIQRTEQRDSAMYRCASSSPDRDAYTQYFGPGTRLTVL.

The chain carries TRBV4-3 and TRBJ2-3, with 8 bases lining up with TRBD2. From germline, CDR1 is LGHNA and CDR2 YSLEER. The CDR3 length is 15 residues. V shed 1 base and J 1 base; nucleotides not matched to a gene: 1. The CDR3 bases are TGCGCCAGCAGCCAAGCGCGGGGGGGCACAGATACGCAGTATTTT. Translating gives CASSQARGGTDTQYF.

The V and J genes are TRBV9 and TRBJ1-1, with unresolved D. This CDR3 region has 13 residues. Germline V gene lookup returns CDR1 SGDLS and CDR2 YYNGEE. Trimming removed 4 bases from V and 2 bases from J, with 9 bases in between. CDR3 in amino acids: CASSTRTNTEAFF. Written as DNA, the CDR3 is TGTGCCAGCAGCACCCGGACTAACACTGAAGCTTTCTTT. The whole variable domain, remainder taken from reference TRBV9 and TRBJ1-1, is DSGVTQTPKHLITATGQRVTLRCSPRSGDLSVYWYQQSLDQGLQFLIQYYNGEERAKGNILERFSAQQFPDLHSELNLSSLELGDSALYFCASSTRTNTEAFFGQGTRLTVV.

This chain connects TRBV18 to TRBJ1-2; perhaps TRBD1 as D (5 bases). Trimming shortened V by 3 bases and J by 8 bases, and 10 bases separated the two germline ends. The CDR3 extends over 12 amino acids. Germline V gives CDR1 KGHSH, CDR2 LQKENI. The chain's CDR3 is CASSPETEGYTF. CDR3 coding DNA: TGTGCCAGCTCACCCGAGACAGAAGGCTACACCTTC. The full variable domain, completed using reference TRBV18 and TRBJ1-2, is NAGVMQNPRHLVRRRGQEARLRCSPMKGHSHVYWYRQLPEEGLKFMVYLQKENIIDESGMPKERFSAEFPKEGPSILRIQQVVRGDSAAYFCASSPETEGYTFGSGTRLTVV.

CDR3 amino acids: CASIRPGSLSNEQFF. The DNA of the CDR3 is TGTGCCAGCATCAGACCCGGGTCACTGAGTAATGAGCAGTTCTTC. The V and J genes are TRBV2 and TRBJ2-1, with D hard to call. The CDR3 is 15 amino acids. Trimming cost V 7 bases and J 7 bases, with 20 bases left between them. Germline CDR1 SNHLY, CDR2 FYNNEI.

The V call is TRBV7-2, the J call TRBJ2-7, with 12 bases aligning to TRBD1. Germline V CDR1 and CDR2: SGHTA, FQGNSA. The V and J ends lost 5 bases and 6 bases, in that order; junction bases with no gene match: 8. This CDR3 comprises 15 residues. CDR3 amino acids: CASSAGTGGLAEQYF. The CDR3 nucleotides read TGTGCCAGCAGCGCCGGGACAGGGGGCCTCGCCGAGCAGTACTTC. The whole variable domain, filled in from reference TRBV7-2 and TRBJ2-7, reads GAGVSQSPSNKVTEKGKDVELRCDPISGHTALYWYRQSLGQGLEFLIYFQGNSAPDKSGLPSDRFSAERTGGSVSTLTIQRTQQEDSAVYLCASSAGTGGLAEQYFGPGTRLTVT.

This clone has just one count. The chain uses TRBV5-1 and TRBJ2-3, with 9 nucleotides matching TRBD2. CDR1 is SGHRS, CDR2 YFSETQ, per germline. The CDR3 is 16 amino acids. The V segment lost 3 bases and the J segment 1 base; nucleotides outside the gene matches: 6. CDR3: CASSSRAGGGTDTQYF. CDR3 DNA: TGCGCCAGCAGCTCACGAGCGGGAGGAGGCACAGATACGCAGTATTTT.

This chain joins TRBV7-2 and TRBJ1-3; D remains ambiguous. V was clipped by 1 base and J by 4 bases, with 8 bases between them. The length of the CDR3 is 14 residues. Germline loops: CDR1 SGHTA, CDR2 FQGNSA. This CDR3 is CASSLVNPGNTIYF. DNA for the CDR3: TGTGCCAGCAGCTTAGTTAATCCCGGAAACACCATATATTTT.

CDR3 amino acids: CASSPGTQSGYTF. The CDR3 DNA reads TGTGCCAGCAGCCCGGGGACACAGAGCGGCTACACCTTC. The gene calls are TRBV11-2 and TRBJ1-2; D may be TRBD1 (6 bases). The ends were cut back, 5 bases at V and 8 bases at J, with 15 bases in the middle. CDR3 length: 13 amino acids. The germline V gene has CDR1 SGHAT and CDR2 FQNNGV.

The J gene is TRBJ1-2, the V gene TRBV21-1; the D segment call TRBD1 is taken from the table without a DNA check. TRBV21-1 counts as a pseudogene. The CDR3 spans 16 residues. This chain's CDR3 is CASSLRTGVVRDGYTF. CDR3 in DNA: TGTGCCAGCAGCCTACGGACAGGGGTTGTAAGAGATGGCTACACCTTC.

The CDR3: CASKVARLDGDEQFF. CDR3 nucleotide sequence: TGTGCCAGTAAGGTCGCGAGGTTGGATGGCGATGAGCAGTTCTTC. The chain links TRBV19 to TRBJ2-1; D gene ambiguous. The germline V and J ends were trimmed by 7 bases and 8 bases, with 21 bases remaining between them. The CDR3 sequence is 15 residues long. CDR1 is LNHDA and CDR2 is SQIVND in the germline V gene (reference sequence).

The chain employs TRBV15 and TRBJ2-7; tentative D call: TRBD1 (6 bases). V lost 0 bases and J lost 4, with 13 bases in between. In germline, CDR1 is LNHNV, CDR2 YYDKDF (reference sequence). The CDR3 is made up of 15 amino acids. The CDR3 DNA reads TGTGCCACCAGCAGAGATCGGCAGGGGCGGTACGAGCAGTACTTC. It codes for CATSRDRQGRYEQYF.

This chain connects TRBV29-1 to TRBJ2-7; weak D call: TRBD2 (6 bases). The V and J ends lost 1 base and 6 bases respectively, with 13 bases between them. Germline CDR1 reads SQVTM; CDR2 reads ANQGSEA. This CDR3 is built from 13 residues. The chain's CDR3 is CSVEGGVGGEQYF. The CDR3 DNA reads TGCAGCGTTGAAGGGGGGGTAGGAGGCGAGCAGTACTTC.

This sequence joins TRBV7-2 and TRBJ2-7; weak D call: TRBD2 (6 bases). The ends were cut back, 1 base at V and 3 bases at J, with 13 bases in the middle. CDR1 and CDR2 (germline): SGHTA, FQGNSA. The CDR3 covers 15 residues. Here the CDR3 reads CASSLVGTQDYEQYF. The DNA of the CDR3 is TGTGCCAGCAGCTTAGTTGGGACTCAGGACTACGAGCAGTACTTC.

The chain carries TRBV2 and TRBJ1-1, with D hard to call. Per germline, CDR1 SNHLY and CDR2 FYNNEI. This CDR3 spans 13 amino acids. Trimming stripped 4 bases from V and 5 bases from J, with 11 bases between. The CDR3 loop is CASSGHPGTEAFF. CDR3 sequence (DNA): TGTGCCAGCAGTGGACATCCCGGTACTGAAGCTTTCTTT.

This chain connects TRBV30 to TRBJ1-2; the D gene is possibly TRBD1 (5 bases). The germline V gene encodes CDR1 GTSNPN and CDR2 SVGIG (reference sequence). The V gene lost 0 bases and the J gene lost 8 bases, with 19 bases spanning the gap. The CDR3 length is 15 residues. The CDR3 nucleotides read TGTGCCTGGAGTGTCGATCAGGGATTGTCTTGGGGCTACACCTTC. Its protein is CAWSVDQGLSWGYTF.